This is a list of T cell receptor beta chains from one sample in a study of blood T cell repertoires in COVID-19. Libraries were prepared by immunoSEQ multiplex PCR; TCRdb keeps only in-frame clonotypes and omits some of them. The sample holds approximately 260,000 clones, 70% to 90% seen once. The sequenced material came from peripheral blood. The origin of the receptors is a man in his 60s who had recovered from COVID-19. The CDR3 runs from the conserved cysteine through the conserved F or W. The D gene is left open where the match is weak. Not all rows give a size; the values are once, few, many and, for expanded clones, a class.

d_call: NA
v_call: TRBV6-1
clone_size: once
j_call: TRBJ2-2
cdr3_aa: CASSESLMLGELFF
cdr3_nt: TGTGCCAGCAGTGAAAGCCTCATGCTTGGGGAGCTGTTTTTT

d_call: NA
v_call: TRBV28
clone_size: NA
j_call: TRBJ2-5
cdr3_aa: CASSFGYQETQYF
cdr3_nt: TGTGCCAGCAGTTTTGGCTACCAAGAGACCCAGTACTTC

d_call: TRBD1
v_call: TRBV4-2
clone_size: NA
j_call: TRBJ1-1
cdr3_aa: CASSQDPVPGGEVTEAFF
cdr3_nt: TGTGCCAGCAGCCAAGATCCTGTTCCAGGGGGCGAGGTCACTGAAGCTTTCTTT

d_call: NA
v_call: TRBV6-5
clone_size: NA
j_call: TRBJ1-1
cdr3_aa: CASKGRREAFF
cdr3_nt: TGTGCCAGCAAGGGGCGGAGAGAAGCTTTCTTT

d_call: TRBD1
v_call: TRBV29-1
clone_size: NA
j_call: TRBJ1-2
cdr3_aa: CSVELQGDYGYTF
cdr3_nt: TGCAGCGTTGAACTCCAGGGGGACTATGGCTACACCTTC

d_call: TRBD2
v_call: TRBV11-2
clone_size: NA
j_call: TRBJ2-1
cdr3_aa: CASSLVGGSPYEQFF
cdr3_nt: TGTGCCAGCAGCTTAGTCGGCGGGAGTCCCTATGAGCAGTTCTTC

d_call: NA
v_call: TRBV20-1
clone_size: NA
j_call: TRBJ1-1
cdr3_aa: CSAGGITEAFF
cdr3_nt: TGCAGTGCCGGGGGAATCACTGAAGCTTTCTTT

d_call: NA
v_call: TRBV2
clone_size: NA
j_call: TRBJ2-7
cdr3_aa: CASRATTVAPYEQYF
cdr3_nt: TGTGCCAGCAGAGCGACGACAGTTGCCCCCTACGAGCAGTACTTC

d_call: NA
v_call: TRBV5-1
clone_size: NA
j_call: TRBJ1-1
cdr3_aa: CASSPGQIDFTEAFF
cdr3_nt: TGCGCCAGCAGTCCCGGACAGATTGATTTCACTGAAGCTTTCTTT

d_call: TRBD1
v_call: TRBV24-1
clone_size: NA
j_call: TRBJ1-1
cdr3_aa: CATSDWDRAHKAFF
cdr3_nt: TGTGCCACCAGTGATTGGGACAGGGCCCATAAAGCTTTCTTT

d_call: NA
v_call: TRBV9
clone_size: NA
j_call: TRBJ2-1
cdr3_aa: CASSVVSGEPIF
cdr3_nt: TGTGCCAGCAGCGTAGTTAGCGGAGAACCCATCTTC

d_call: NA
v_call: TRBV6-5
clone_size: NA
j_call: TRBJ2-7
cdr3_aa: CASSQLGGYEQYF
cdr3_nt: TGTGCCAGCAGCCAACTCGGGGGATACGAGCAGTACTTC

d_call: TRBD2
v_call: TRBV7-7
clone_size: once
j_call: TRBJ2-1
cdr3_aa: CASSLGTSGNNEQFF
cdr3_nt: TGTGCTAGCAGCCTAGGGACTAGCGGTAACAATGAGCAGTTCTTC

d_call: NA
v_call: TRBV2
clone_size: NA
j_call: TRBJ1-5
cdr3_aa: CASRAFSNQPQHF
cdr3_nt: TGTGCCAGCAGGGCCTTTAGCAATCAGCCCCAGCATTTT

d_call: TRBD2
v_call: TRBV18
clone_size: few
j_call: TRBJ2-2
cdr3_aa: CASSPTLAGGTGELFF
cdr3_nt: TGTGCCAGCTCACCCACTTTGGCGGGAGGCACCGGGGAGCTGTTTTTT

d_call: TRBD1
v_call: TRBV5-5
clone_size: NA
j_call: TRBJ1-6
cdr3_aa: CASSSRMTGPRSPLHF
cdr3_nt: TGTGCCAGCAGCTCAAGAATGACAGGGCCCAGATCACCCCTCCACTTT

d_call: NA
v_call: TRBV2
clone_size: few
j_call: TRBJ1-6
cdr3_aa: CASRQGWVGNSPLHF
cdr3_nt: TGTGCCAGCAGACAGGGTTGGGTCGGAAATTCACCCCTCCACTTT

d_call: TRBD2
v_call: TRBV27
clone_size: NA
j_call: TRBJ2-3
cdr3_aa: CASSRLAGGPRDTQYF
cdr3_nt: TGTGCCAGCAGCCGACTAGCGGGGGGCCCCCGTGATACGCAGTATTTT

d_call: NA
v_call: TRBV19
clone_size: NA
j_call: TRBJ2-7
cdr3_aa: CASSIGGTITYEQYF
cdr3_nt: TGTGCCAGTAGTATCGGCGGGACCATCACCTACGAGCAGTACTTC

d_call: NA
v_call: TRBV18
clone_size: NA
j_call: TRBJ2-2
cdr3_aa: CASSPTGPTGELFF
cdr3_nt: TGTGCCAGCTCACCTACAGGTCCCACCGGGGAGCTGTTTTTT

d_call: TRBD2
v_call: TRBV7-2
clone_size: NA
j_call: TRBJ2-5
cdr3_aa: CASSSGLAQETQYF
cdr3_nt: TGTGCCAGCAGCTCGGGACTAGCGCAAGAGACCCAGTACTTC

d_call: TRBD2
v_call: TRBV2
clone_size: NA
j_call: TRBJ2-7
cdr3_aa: CASRASGASYEQYF
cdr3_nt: TGTGCCAGCAGGGCTAGCGGAGCATCCTACGAGCAGTACTTC

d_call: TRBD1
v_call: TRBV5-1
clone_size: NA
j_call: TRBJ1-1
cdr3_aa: CASSLGRGQSTEAFF
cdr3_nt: TGCGCCAGCAGCTTGGGTAGGGGGCAGAGCACTGAAGCTTTCTTT

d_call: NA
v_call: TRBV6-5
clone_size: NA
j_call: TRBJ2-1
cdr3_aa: CASTKAGSSYNEQFF
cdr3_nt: TGTGCCAGCACCAAGGCGGGGAGCTCCTACAATGAGCAGTTCTTC

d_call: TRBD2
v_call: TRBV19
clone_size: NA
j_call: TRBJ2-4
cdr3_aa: CASSIRASGRGLAKNIQYF
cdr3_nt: TGTGCCAGTAGTATAAGGGCTAGCGGGAGAGGGCTAGCCAAAAACATTCAGTACTTC

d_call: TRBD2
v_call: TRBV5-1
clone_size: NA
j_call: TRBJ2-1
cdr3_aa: CASSLAGTSTYNEQFF
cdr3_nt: TGCGCCAGCAGCTTGGCCGGGACTAGCACCTACAATGAGCAGTTCTTC

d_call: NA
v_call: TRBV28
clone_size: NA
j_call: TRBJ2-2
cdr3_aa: CASSLVGGAYTGELFF
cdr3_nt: TGTGCCAGCAGTTTGGTTGGGGGGGCATACACCGGGGAGCTGTTTTTT

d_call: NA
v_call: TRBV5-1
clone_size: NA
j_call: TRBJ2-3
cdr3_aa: CASSLTTEDTQYF
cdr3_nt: TGCGCCAGCAGCCTGACAACCGAAGATACGCAGTATTTT

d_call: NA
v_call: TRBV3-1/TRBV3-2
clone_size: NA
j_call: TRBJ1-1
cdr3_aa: CASSQVAGVAEAFF
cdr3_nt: TGTGCCAGCAGCCAAGTAGCAGGGGTTGCTGAAGCTTTCTTT

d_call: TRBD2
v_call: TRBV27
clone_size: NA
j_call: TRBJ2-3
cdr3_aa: CASGRAYTDTQYF
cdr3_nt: TGTGCCAGCGGGAGGGCCTACACAGATACGCAGTATTTT

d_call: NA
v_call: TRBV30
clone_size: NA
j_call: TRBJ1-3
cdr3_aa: CASRGDPSGNTIYF
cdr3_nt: TGTGCCTCGCGCGGGGATCCCTCTGGAAACACCATATATTTT

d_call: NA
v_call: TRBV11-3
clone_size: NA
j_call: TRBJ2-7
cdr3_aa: CASSLKAGTLYEQYF
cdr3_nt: TGTGCCAGCAGCTTAAAGGCAGGGACTCTCTACGAGCAGTACTTC

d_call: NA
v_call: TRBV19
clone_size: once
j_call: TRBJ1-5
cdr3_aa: CASSPDGHSNQPQHF
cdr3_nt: TGTGCCAGTAGTCCTGACGGACATAGCAATCAGCCCCAGCATTTT

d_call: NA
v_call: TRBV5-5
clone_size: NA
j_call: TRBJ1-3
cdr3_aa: CASSRDPPGPSSGNTIYF
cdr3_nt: TGTGCCAGCAGCCGCGACCCCCCTGGGCCGAGCTCTGGAAACACCATATATTTT

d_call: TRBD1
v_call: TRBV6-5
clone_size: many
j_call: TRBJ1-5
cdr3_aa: CASSRTGISNQPQHF
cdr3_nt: TGTGCCAGCAGTAGGACAGGGATTAGCAATCAGCCCCAGCATTTT

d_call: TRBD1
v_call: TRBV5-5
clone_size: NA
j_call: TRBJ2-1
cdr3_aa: CATARDRDMGEQFF
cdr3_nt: TGTGCCACCGCCCGGGACAGGGATATGGGTGAGCAGTTCTTC

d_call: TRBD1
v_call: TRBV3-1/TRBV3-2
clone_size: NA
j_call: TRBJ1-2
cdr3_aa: CASSQVQGQGGTF
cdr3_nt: TGTGCCAGCAGCCAAGTACAGGGACAGGGCGGCACCTTC

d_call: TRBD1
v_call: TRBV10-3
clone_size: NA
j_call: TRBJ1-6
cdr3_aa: CAIKRDRTSPLHF
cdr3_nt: TGTGCCATCAAGAGGGACAGGACTTCACCCCTCCACTTT

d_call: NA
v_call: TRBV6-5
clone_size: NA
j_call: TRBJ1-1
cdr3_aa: CASREHTGRDTEAFF
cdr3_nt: TGTGCCAGCAGGGAGCACACAGGGCGGGACACTGAAGCTTTCTTT

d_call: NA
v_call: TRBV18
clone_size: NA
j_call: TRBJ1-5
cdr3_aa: CASSPGQHSNQPQHF
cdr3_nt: TGTGCCAGCTCACCTGGACAGCATAGCAATCAGCCCCAGCATTTT

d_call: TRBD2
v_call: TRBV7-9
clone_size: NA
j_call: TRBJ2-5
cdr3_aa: CASSPGRTPRETQYF
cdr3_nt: TGTGCCAGCAGCCCCGGGAGGACCCCGCGGGAGACCCAGTACTTC

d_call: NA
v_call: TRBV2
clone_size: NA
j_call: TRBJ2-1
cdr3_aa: CASSPDFYYNEQFF
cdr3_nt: TGTGCCAGCAGCCCTGACTTTTACTACAATGAGCAGTTCTTC

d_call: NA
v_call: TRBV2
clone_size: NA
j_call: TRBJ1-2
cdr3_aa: CASSDPANYGYTF
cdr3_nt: TGTGCCAGCAGTGACCCAGCTAACTATGGCTACACCTTC

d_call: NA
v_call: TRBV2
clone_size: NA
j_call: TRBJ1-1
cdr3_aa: CASRREGYTEAFF
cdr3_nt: TGTGCCAGCAGGAGGGAGGGGTACACTGAAGCTTTCTTT

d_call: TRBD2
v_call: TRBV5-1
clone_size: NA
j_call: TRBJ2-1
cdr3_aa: CASSSKSGTSDFPYNEQFF
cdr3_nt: TGCGCCAGCAGCTCGAAGAGCGGGACTAGCGATTTCCCCTACAATGAGCAGTTCTTC

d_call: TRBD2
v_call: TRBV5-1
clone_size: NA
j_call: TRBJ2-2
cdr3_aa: CASSPPGLAGNTGELFF
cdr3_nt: TGCGCCAGCAGCCCTCCGGGACTAGCGGGGAACACCGGGGAGCTGTTTTTT

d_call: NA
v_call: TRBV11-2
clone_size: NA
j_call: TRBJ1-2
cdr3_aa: CASSLVGGGYGYTF
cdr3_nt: TGTGCCAGCAGCTTAGTTGGGGGAGGTTATGGCTACACCTTC

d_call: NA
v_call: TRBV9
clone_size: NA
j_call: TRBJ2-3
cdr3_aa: CASSATGGQTDTQYF
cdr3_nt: TGTGCCAGCAGCGCGACAGGAGGTCAAACAGATACGCAGTATTTT

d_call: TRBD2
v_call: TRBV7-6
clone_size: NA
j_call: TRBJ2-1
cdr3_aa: CASSLGELAGKNEQFF
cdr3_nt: TGTGCCAGCAGCTTAGGAGAACTAGCGGGAAAGAATGAGCAGTTCTTC

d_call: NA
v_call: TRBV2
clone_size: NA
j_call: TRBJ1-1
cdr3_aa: CASSGLDSRGTEAFF
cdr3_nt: TGTGCCAGCAGTGGCTTGGACTCACGGGGCACTGAAGCTTTCTTT

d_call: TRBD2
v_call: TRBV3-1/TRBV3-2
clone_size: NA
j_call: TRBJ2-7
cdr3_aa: CASSLDRLAGVYEQYF
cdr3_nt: TGTGCCAGCAGCCTAGACCGACTAGCGGGGGTCTACGAGCAGTACTTC

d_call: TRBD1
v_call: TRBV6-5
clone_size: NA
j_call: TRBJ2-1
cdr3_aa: CASSSRTGGSYNEQFF
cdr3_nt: TGTGCCAGCAGTTCCAGGACAGGGGGCTCCTACAATGAGCAGTTCTTC

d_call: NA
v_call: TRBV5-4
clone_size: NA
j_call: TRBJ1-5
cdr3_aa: CASSLAGEGQPQHF
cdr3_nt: TGTGCCAGCAGCTTGGCGGGGGAGGGTCAGCCCCAGCATTTT

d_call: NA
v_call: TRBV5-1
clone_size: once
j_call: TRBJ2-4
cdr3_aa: CASSLVQGGDIQYF
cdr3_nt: TGCGCCAGCAGCTTGGTTCAGGGGGGAGACATTCAGTACTTC

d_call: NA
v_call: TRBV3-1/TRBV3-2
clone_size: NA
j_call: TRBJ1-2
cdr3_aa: CASSQRSNYGYTF
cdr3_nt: TGTGCCAGCAGCCAACGTTCTAACTATGGCTACACCTTC

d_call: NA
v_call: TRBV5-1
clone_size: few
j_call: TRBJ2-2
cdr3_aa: CASSLVPGGTGELFF
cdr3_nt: TGCGCCAGCAGCTTGGTCCCGGGTGGCACCGGGGAGCTGTTTTTT